One and the same sample provided the 31 T cell receptor beta chains below, sequenced in a study of T cell responses to AZD1222 COVID-19 vaccine. The data were produced by immunoSEQ multiplex PCR, yet TCRdb's version contains in-frame clones alone and is incomplete. This table has about 110,000 clones, nearly 90% appearing once. The material was peripheral blood, obtained on day 0 of AZD1222 vaccination. The receptors derive from an adult in good health.

The chain uses TRBV27 and TRBJ1-2, with D perhaps matching TRBD1 (5 bases). This CDR3 contains 13 residues. The germline gives CDR1 MNHEY, CDR2 SMNVEV (reference sequence). V was shortened by 3 bases and J by 7 bases, with 12 bases between the two germline ends. CDR3 in amino acids: CASSFGGRSGYTF. The CDR3 DNA reads as TGTGCCAGCAGTTTCGGGGGACGGTCTGGCTACACCTTC.

V gene TRBV9 combines with J gene TRBJ2-7, with TRBD1 matching 7 bases. Germline-derived CDR1 and CDR2 are SGDLS and YYNGEE. The CDR3 runs to 12 residues. V was clipped by 4 bases and J by 4 bases; unmatched bases: 2. CDR3 loop: CASSSDRYEQYF. The CDR3 region has the DNA TGTGCCAGCAGCTCGGACAGGTACGAGCAGTACTTC.

The chain has TRBV6-2 or TRBV6-3 and TRBJ2-1; TRBD1 is a possible D gene (6 bases). Germline assignment: CDR1 MNHEY and CDR2 SVGEGT. CDR3 size: 15 residues. The V end was cut by 5 bases, the J end by 5 bases, with 16 bases between. The CDR3 reads CASSPDRGTHNEQFF. The DNA for the CDR3 is TGTGCCAGCAGTCCGGACAGAGGAACCCACAATGAGCAGTTCTTC.

The chain joins TRBV27 to TRBJ2-3, with 8 bases aligning to TRBD2. V shed 5 bases and J 5 bases; nucleotides not matched to a gene: 12. Looked up from germline, CDR1 is MNHEY and CDR2 is SMNVEV (reference sequence). The CDR3 consists of 16 residues. The CDR3 nucleotides read TGTGCCAGCAGTCGGGACCTCGGGACTAGTAGAGATACGCAGTATTTT. This codes for CASSRDLGTSRDTQYF.

The V call is TRBV28, the J call TRBJ1-5, with 7 bases lining up with TRBD1. The length of the CDR3 is 17 residues. Germline CDR1 reads MDHEN; CDR2 reads SYDVKM. The J segment lost 0 bases and the V segment lost 5 bases, leaving 10 bases of the junction unmatched. CDR3: CASSPPGQQDSNQPQHF. For the CDR3, the DNA is TGTGCCAGCAGTCCCCCGGGACAGCAAGATAGCAATCAGCCCCAGCATTTT.

The J gene is TRBJ2-5, the V gene TRBV2; unclear D gene. V was cut by 6 bases and J by 1 base, with 9 bases left in between. CDR1 SNHLY and CDR2 FYNNEI come from the germline V gene. The CDR3 runs to 13 residues. CDR3 in DNA: TGTGCCAGCAGGTTGGGCAGCCAAGAGACCCAGTACTTC. Residues: CASRLGSQETQYF.

This chain uses TRBV9 with TRBJ2-3; 7 bases agree with TRBD1. This CDR3 is 14 amino acids long. V shed 2 bases, J shed 5 bases, and the junction held 5 bases outside the gene matches. The V gene's germline CDR1 is SGDLS and CDR2 YYNGEE. CDR3 in amino acids: CASSVRQGKDTQYF. DNA for the CDR3: TGTGCCAGCAGCGTCCGACAGGGTAAAGATACGCAGTATTTT.

The chain combines TRBV28 with TRBJ1-1; D perhaps matches TRBD1 (5 bases). Trimming removed 4 bases at V and 13 bases at J, with 16 bases between. The CDR3 has 12 residues. Per germline, CDR1 MDHEN and CDR2 SYDVKM. The chain's CDR3 is CASSSAQQGHFF. CDR3 bases: TGTGCCAGCAGTTCGGCCCAGCAGGGCCATTTCTTT.

The chain links TRBV19 to TRBJ2-3; D call uncertain. Deletions cut 2 bases from V and 5 bases from J, with 11 bases between. CDR3 length equals 14 residues. From germline, CDR1 is LNHDA and CDR2 SQIVND (reference sequence). CDR3 amino acids: CASSIRPGGDTQYF. CDR3 nucleotide sequence: TGTGCCAGTAGTATAAGGCCAGGTGGAGATACGCAGTATTTT.

The table lists this clone with a count of one. The V call is TRBV7-9, the J call TRBJ1-1, with TRBD1 matching 7 bases. Trimming at V came to 1 base and at J to 5 bases, leaving 4 bases not matched to a gene. Germline loops: CDR1 SEHNR, CDR2 FQNEAQ (reference sequence). The CDR3 consists of 14 residues. Here the CDR3 reads CASSLEGGRTEAFF. CDR3 sequence (DNA): TGTGCCAGCAGCTTAGAAGGGGGCCGAACTGAAGCTTTCTTT.

The chain combines TRBV19 with TRBJ1-6; 8 nucleotides agree with TRBD1. V trimming: 6 bases; J trimming: 7 bases; junction bases outside the gene matches: 5. The CDR3 contains 14 residues. In germline, CDR1 is LNHDA, CDR2 SQIVND (reference sequence). The CDR3 DNA follows: TGTGCCAGTAGAAGTAGGACAGGGAATTCACCCCTCCACTTT. This translates into CASRSRTGNSPLHF.

The chain joins TRBV10-2 to TRBJ2-1, with a weak D call TRBD2 (6 bases). Deletions cut 2 bases from V and 7 bases from J, with 12 bases between. The length of the CDR3 is 14 residues. Per the germline V gene, CDR1 is WSHSY and CDR2 is SAAADI. CDR3 DNA: TGCGCCAGCAGTGAGAGGCGGGAAGTGAATGAGCAGTTCTTC. This gives the protein CASSERREVNEQFF.

The CDR3 nucleotides read TGTGCCAGCAGCAGATCGGGAGGGATCTACAATGAGCAGTTCTTC. Translating it yields CASSRSGGIYNEQFF. The genes are TRBV3-1 (or the pseudogene TRBV3-2) and TRBJ2-1; TRBD2 agrees at 8 bases. Losses at the gene ends were 5 bases for V and 3 bases for J; bases not matched to a gene: 6. CDR1 is LGHDT, CDR2 YNNKEL, per germline (reference sequence). The CDR3 consists of 15 residues.

The chain is built from TRBV6-1 and TRBJ1-2, with no clear D. CDR1 is MNHNS, CDR2 SASEGT, per germline. V was cut by 2 bases and J by 7 bases, with 11 bases left in between. The CDR3 consists of 13 residues. The CDR3 region is CASSETGSGGYTF. The CDR3 coding sequence is TGTGCCAGCAGTGAAACGGGCTCGGGTGGCTACACCTTC.

The J gene is TRBJ1-1, the V gene TRBV2; D may be TRBD1 (5 bases). In germline, CDR1 is SNHLY, CDR2 FYNNEI. The V and J ends lost 6 bases and 0 bases respectively, with 23 bases between them. The CDR3 is 18 residues long. CDR3 amino acids: CASRALHSRGWMNTEAFF. Written as DNA, the CDR3 is TGTGCCAGCAGGGCCCTTCATTCAAGGGGTTGGATGAACACTGAAGCTTTCTTT.

The V call is TRBV4-1, the J call TRBJ2-3; perhaps TRBD2 as D (5 bases). CDR1 and CDR2 (germline): MGHRA, YSYEKL. Trimming took off 0 bases at V and 0 bases at J, with 13 bases between the two ends. The CDR3 length is 17 residues. Written as DNA, the CDR3 is TGCGCCAGCAGCCAAGATAAAACGGGGTATAGCACAGATACGCAGTATTTT. It yields the protein CASSQDKTGYSTDTQYF.

The gene calls are TRBV19 and TRBJ1-5; no firm D call. Looked up from germline, CDR1 is LNHDA and CDR2 is SQIVND (reference sequence). The CDR3 has 13 amino acids. Trimming pared 5 bases from V and 5 bases from J, leaving 10 bases between. CDR3 protein: CASSQSLDQPQHF. CDR3 nucleotide sequence: TGTGCCAGTAGTCAGTCTCTAGATCAGCCCCAGCATTTT.

This chain connects TRBV7-9 to TRBJ1-1; D remains ambiguous. Looked up from germline, CDR1 is SEHNR and CDR2 is FQNEAQ (reference sequence). The CDR3 has 13 residues. V was shortened by 10 bases and J by 3 bases, with 15 bases between the two germline ends. The CDR3 region is CAISAPPDTEAFF. The CDR3 DNA follows: TGTGCCATCTCGGCCCCTCCGGACACTGAAGCTTTCTTT.

The chain recombines TRBV15 with TRBJ2-7; no reliable D call. Germline V CDR1 and CDR2: LNHNV, YYDKDF (reference sequence). This CDR3 spans 14 amino acids. Trimming took 0 bases from V and 4 from J, leaving 10 bases between them. The CDR3 bases are TGTGCCACCAGCAGAGATCAAAACAGTTACGAGCAGTACTTC. Encoded protein: CATSRDQNSYEQYF.

The chain uses TRBV7-6 and TRBJ1-1; D is undetermined. V gave up 5 bases and J gave up 1 base, with 17 bases separating them. In germline, CDR1 is SGHVS, CDR2 FNYEAQ. This CDR3 is 16 amino acids long. The CDR3 reads CASSPGSWQRNTEAFF. The CDR3 nucleotides read TGTGCCAGCAGCCCCGGGTCATGGCAGAGGAACACTGAAGCTTTCTTT.

The rearrangement joins TRBV28 to TRBJ1-5; 7 nucleotides agree with TRBD1. Trimming cost V 6 bases and J 3 bases; bases outside gene matches: 8. Germline CDR1 MDHEN, CDR2 SYDVKM. The CDR3 consists of 15 residues. The CDR3, as DNA: TGTGCCAGCAGACGATCAGGGGGTTTCAATCAGCCCCAGCATTTT. This gives the protein CASRRSGGFNQPQHF.

This chain uses TRBV12-3 or TRBV12-4 with TRBJ1-2, with D possibly being TRBD1 (6 bases). The CDR3 is 13 residues long. The ends were cut back, 5 bases at V and 4 bases at J, with 11 bases in the middle. CDR3 bases: TGTGCCAGCAGTCGACGACAGGCCTATGGCTACACCTTC. Translated, it gives CASSRRQAYGYTF.

The rearrangement links TRBV14 to TRBJ2-3; 7 positions agree with TRBD2. Germline loops: CDR1 SGHDN, CDR2 FVKESK. Losses at the gene ends were 3 bases for V and 5 bases for J; bases not matched to a gene: 11. This CDR3 spans 16 amino acids. The CDR3 DNA sequence: TGTGCCAGCAGCCACCCCGGGACTACCATCAAAGATACGCAGTATTTT. It codes for CASSHPGTTIKDTQYF.

This clone was counted only a few times. The rearrangement uses TRBV11-2 and TRBJ1-2, with 7 bases lining up with TRBD1. Germline CDR1 is SGHAT and CDR2 is FQNNGV. CDR3 length: 15 residues. Germline trimming cut 5 bases from V and 13 bases from J; bases unmatched to any gene: 19. The CDR3 loop reads CASSPSGTGAGRLTF. The CDR3 DNA sequence: TGTGCCAGCAGCCCCTCGGGAACAGGGGCTGGGCGACTCACCTTC.

This chain connects TRBV28 to TRBJ1-3; 7 bases match TRBD1. Per the germline V gene, CDR1 is MDHEN and CDR2 is SYDVKM. Trimming took 5 bases from V and 0 from J; bases not matched to a gene: 7. The CDR3 is made up of 16 amino acids. The CDR3 coding sequence is TGTGCCAGCAGTCTCCTTACAGGGGCCTCTGGAAACACCATATATTTT. Its translation: CASSLLTGASGNTIYF.

This clone was picked up one time. This chain links TRBV5-5 with TRBJ1-5, with 7 positions matching TRBD1. Germline CDR1 reads SGHKS; CDR2 reads YYEKEE (reference sequence). V dropped 5 bases and J dropped 3; count of bases not matched to a gene: 8. The CDR3 loop spans 15 amino acids. CDR3 coding DNA: TGTGCCAGCAGTTCGGGACAGAGAGACAATCAGCCCCAGCATTTT. It specifies CASSSGQRDNQPQHF.

The chain carries TRBV5-8 and TRBJ2-4, with 7 bases that match TRBD2. CDR3 size: 15 residues. Germline V gene data show CDR1 as SGHTS and CDR2 as YDEGEE. V was clipped by 4 bases and J by 0 bases; unmatched bases: 4. CDR3 residues: CASSLERGAKNIQYF. DNA for the CDR3: TGTGCCAGCAGCCTCGAGCGGGGAGCCAAAAACATTCAGTACTTC.

This clone has just one count. The chain recombines TRBV7-2 with TRBJ1-2; a possible D gene is TRBD1 (6 bases). Deletions cut 5 bases from V and 3 bases from J, with 13 bases between. Germline lookup yields CDR1 SGHTA and CDR2 FQGNSA. The CDR3 is 14 amino acids. The CDR3 is CASSPTGADYGYTF. The CDR3 DNA is TGTGCCAGCAGCCCCACGGGGGCGGACTATGGCTACACCTTC.

The J gene is TRBJ1-1, the V gene TRBV5-1; the D gene is possibly TRBD1 (5 bases). Germline V gene sequence: CDR1 SGHRS, CDR2 YFSETQ. V lost 6 bases and J 10 bases, leaving 19 bases between the germline ends. The CDR3 is made up of 13 amino acids. The CDR3 sequence is CASNLNPGGGAFF. In DNA form, the CDR3 reads TGCGCCAGCAACCTAAACCCTGGGGGTGGAGCTTTCTTT.

This sequence joins TRBV12-3 or TRBV12-4 and TRBJ1-2; TRBD1 is a possible D gene (5 bases). Trimming removed 5 bases from V and 3 bases from J, with 7 bases in between. The CDR3 is made up of 12 amino acids. CDR3 in amino acids: CASSRGDYGYTF. DNA of the CDR3: TGTGCCAGCAGTAGAGGGGACTATGGCTACACCTTC.

The chain joins TRBV28 to TRBJ1-1, with D maybe TRBD1 (5 bases). The CDR3 extends over 17 amino acids. The germline V gene has CDR1 MDHEN and CDR2 SYDVKM. V was trimmed by 2 bases and J by 2 bases, leaving 18 bases between them. This chain's CDR3 is CASSLGGMGGTNTEAFF. CDR3 DNA: TGTGCCAGCAGTTTAGGGGGGATGGGGGGAACTAACACTGAAGCTTTCTTT.